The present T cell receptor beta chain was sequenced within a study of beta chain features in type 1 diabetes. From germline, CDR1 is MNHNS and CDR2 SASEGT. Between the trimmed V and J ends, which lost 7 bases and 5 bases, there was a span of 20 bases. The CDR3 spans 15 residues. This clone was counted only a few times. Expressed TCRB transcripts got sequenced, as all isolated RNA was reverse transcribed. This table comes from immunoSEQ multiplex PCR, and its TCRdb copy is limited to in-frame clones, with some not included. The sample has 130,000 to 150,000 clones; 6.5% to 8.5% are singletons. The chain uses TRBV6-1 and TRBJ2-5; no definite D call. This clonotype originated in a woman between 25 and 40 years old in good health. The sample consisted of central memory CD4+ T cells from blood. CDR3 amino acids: CASISALWSAETQYF. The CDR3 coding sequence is TGTGCCAGCATAAGTGCTTTGTGGTCAGCGGAGACCCAGTACTTC.